One and the same sample provided the 26 T cell receptor beta chains below, sequenced in a study of memory CD4+ T cells and cytomegalovirus serostatus. Single viable CD3+CD4+CD8-CD45RO+ cells were sorted as the memory CD4+ T cells. Method: immunoSEQ multiplex PCR; TCRdb's copy keeps in-frame clones and lacks some. The sample includes under 50,000 clones, 78% of them seen just once. The sequencing input was memory CD4+ T cells from blood. Receptors were obtained from an adult in good health and CMV-seronegative.

This clone turned up a few times. The chain is built from TRBV28 and TRBJ1-2; 9 bases line up with TRBD1. Germline V gene data show CDR1 as MDHEN and CDR2 as SYDVKM. J gave up 6 bases and V 5 bases, and 10 bases lay outside the gene matches. There are 15 residues in the CDR3. The CDR3 sequence is CASSILYRGRDGYTF. The CDR3 DNA reads TGTGCCAGCAGTATCCTTTACAGGGGGCGTGATGGCTACACCTTC.

The chain has TRBV6-6 and TRBJ2-7; the D is unclear. The CDR3 spans 12 residues. The V end was cut by 8 bases, the J end by 6 bases, with 14 bases between. Looked up from germline, CDR1 is MNHNY and CDR2 is SVGAGI (reference sequence). The CDR3 bases are TGTGCCAGCTCTCAAGGCATTCGCGAGCAGTACTTC. This encodes CASSQGIREQYF.

The genes are TRBV27 and TRBJ1-2; a weak D match, TRBD1 (5 bases). Per germline, CDR1 MNHEY and CDR2 SMNVEV (reference sequence). Trimming removed 8 bases at V and 8 bases at J, with 21 bases between. The CDR3 runs to 14 residues. CDR3 sequence reads: CASGWSGGREGYTF. Here the CDR3 DNA reads TGTGCCAGCGGGTGGTCTGGGGGGAGGGAAGGCTACACCTTC.

This clone appeared a few times. The chain carries TRBV7-9 and TRBJ1-1; 7 nucleotides line up with TRBD1. The CDR3 runs to 11 residues. Looked up from germline, CDR1 is SEHNR and CDR2 is FQNEAQ (reference sequence). J was trimmed by 10 bases and V by 6 bases; bases with no gene match: 5. The CDR3 loop is CASSRQGAAFF. CDR3 coding DNA: TGTGCCAGCAGTAGACAGGGAGCAGCTTTCTTT. Complete variable domain (other parts from reference TRBV7-9 and TRBJ1-1): DTGVSQNPRHKITKRGQNVTFRCDPISEHNRLYWYRQTLGQGPEFLTYFQNEAQLEKSRLLSDRFSAERPKGSFSTLEIQRTEQGDSAMYLCASSRQGAAFFGQGTRLTVV.

This rearrangement joins TRBV5-4 to TRBJ1-2; 9 positions match TRBD1. This CDR3 has 15 amino acids. V was pared by 3 bases and J by 6 bases, with 9 bases of the junction left unmatched. Germline-derived CDR1 and CDR2 are SGHNT and YYREEE (reference sequence). The CDR3 nucleotides read TGTGCCAGCAGCTATTCGGACAGGGGCATACATGGCTACACCTTC. Translating gives CASSYSDRGIHGYTF. The full variable domain, in which reference TRBV5-4 and TRBJ1-2 provide the parts outside the CDR3, is ETGVTQSPTHLIKTRGQQVTLRCSSQSGHNTVSWYQQALGQGPQFIFQYYREEENGRGNFPPRFSGLQFPNYSSELNVNALELDDSALYLCASSYSDRGIHGYTFGSGTRLTVV.

The rearrangement joins TRBV28 to TRBJ1-2; 8 positions match TRBD1. The CDR3 has 15 amino acids. The V gene's germline CDR1 is MDHEN and CDR2 SYDVKM. After removal of 4 bases from V and 0 bases from J, the junction contained 4 bases not matched to a gene. CDR3: CASSSTGEANYGYTF. The CDR3 DNA reads TGTGCCAGCAGTTCGACAGGGGAAGCTAACTATGGCTACACCTTC.

This chain connects TRBV6-6 to TRBJ1-5; D gene uncertain. Trimming removed 6 bases from V and 4 bases from J, with 13 bases in between. The CDR3 is 14 residues long. CDR1 and CDR2 from the germline V gene are MNHNY and SVGAGI (reference sequence). CDR3 in DNA: TGTGCCAGCAGGCCCCTACAGCGGAATCAGCCCCAGCATTTT. Its translation is CASRPLQRNQPQHF.

The chain carries TRBV18 and TRBJ1-5, with D possibly TRBD1 on 6 matching bases. Germline V gene data show CDR1 as KGHSH and CDR2 as LQKENI. The CDR3 sequence is 15 residues long. Trimming shortened V by 3 bases and J by 7 bases, and 16 bases separated the two germline ends. CDR3 residues: CASSPGGGAGQPQHF. The CDR3 DNA reads as TGTGCCAGCTCACCGGGCGGGGGCGCAGGACAGCCCCAGCATTTT. The full variable domain, its missing parts supplied by reference TRBV18 and TRBJ1-5, is NAGVMQNPRHLVRRRGQEARLRCSPMKGHSHVYWYRQLPEEGLKFMVYLQKENIIDESGMPKERFSAEFPKEGPSILRIQQVVRGDSAAYFCASSPGGGAGQPQHFGDGTRLSIL.

The J gene is TRBJ2-5, the V gene TRBV7-2, with D tentatively TRBD2 (6 bases). Trimming took 5 bases from V and 5 from J, leaving 12 bases between them. This CDR3 comprises 13 residues. Germline V gene sequence: CDR1 SGHTA, CDR2 FQGNSA. CDR3 nucleotides: TGTGCCAGCAGCATAGGAAGCGGGGAGACCCAGTACTTC. Translated: CASSIGSGETQYF.

V is TRBV11-2 and J is TRBJ1-2; D may be TRBD1 (5 bases). Trimming took 6 bases from V and 6 from J, leaving 20 bases between them. This CDR3 comprises 15 residues. Germline CDR1 reads SGHAT; CDR2 reads FQNNGV. The CDR3: CASRTGTYQRDGYTF. In nucleotides, the CDR3 is TGTGCCAGCAGGACCGGGACTTATCAGCGCGATGGCTACACCTTC.

The rearrangement joins TRBV5-6 to TRBJ1-2; D uncertain. With 7 bases removed from V and 2 bases from J, the gap between germline ends came to 9 bases. This CDR3 comprises 12 residues. Per germline, CDR1 SGHDT and CDR2 YYEEEE. The CDR3 region is CASAWGNYGYTF. Written as DNA, the CDR3 is TGTGCCAGCGCATGGGGAAACTATGGCTACACCTTC.

This sequence joins TRBV7-2 and TRBJ2-1; D is unresolved. Deletions cut 5 bases from V and 3 bases from J, with 2 bases between. The germline CDR1 and CDR2 sequences are SGHTA and FQGNSA. The CDR3 consists of 11 residues. Here the CDR3 DNA reads TGTGCCAGCAGCGACTACAATGAGCAGTTCTTC. Translation: CASSDYNEQFF.

This chain joins TRBV5-4 and TRBJ1-5, with D possibly TRBD1 on 6 matching bases. V was trimmed by 3 bases and J by 5 bases, leaving 12 bases between them. CDR3 size: 14 residues. The germline gives CDR1 SGHNT, CDR2 YYREEE (reference sequence). In DNA, the CDR3 is TGTGCCAGCAGCTCCGGGGGCGTCGATCAGCCCCAGCATTTT. It encodes CASSSGGVDQPQHF.

The V call is TRBV28, the J call TRBJ1-3; D gene uncertain. The CDR3 covers 14 residues. Germline CDR1 and CDR2: MDHEN and SYDVKM. V was clipped by 6 bases and J by 11 bases, with 20 bases between them. The CDR3 sequence: CASRSLVPTTPIYF. The CDR3 nucleotides are TGTGCCAGCAGATCATTGGTCCCAACGACCCCCATATATTTT.

The chain has TRBV9 and TRBJ2-5, with D possibly called TRBD1 or TRBD2 (5 bases each). This CDR3 has 16 amino acids. The ends were cut back, 4 bases at V and 4 bases at J, with 20 bases in the middle. In germline, CDR1 is SGDLS, CDR2 YYNGEE. The CDR3 reads CASSSRGNFGGETQYF. The DNA for the CDR3 is TGTGCCAGCAGCTCCCGGGGCAACTTTGGAGGAGAGACCCAGTACTTC.

The chain employs TRBV7-2 and TRBJ2-3; 8 bases agree with TRBD2. Looked up from germline, CDR1 is SGHTA and CDR2 is FQGNSA. V was pared by 6 bases and J by 5 bases, with 4 bases of the junction left unmatched. The CDR3 sequence is 13 residues long. CDR3 in DNA: TGTGCCAGCAGAAGCGGGGGAGTAGATACGCAGTATTTT. It specifies CASRSGGVDTQYF.

The V and J genes are TRBV28 and TRBJ1-2, with TRBD1 as a possible D gene (6 bases). Trimming removed 3 bases at V and 5 bases at J, with 16 bases between. The CDR3 spans 15 residues. The germline CDR1 and CDR2 sequences are MDHEN and SYDVKM. The CDR3: CASSLGPPGEYGYTF. The CDR3 DNA reads TGTGCCAGCAGTTTGGGGCCTCCAGGGGAGTATGGCTACACCTTC.

This sequence joins TRBV4-2 and TRBJ1-3; D gene uncertain. The V gene lost 0 bases and the J gene lost 1 base, with 7 bases spanning the gap. The CDR3 is made up of 15 amino acids. Germline V CDR1 and CDR2: LGHNA, YNFKEQ. The DNA of the CDR3 is TGTGCCAGCAGCCAAGAGGGAGAATCTGGAAACACCATATATTTT. This sequence encodes CASSQEGESGNTIYF.

This chain links TRBV19 with TRBJ1-3; TRBD1 is a possible D gene (6 bases). Germline V gives CDR1 LNHDA, CDR2 SQIVND (reference sequence). CDR3 length: 17 amino acids. Trimming left V 7 bases short and J 0 bases short, with 19 bases between. The CDR3 spells CASTLSGQTFSGNTIYF. As DNA, the CDR3 is TGTGCCAGTACCCTATCCGGACAGACTTTCTCTGGAAACACCATATATTTT.

In nucleotides, the CDR3 is TGTGCCAGCAGCTTAAGCAGGGGGCGCTTCGGAGAACTGTTTTTT. The encoded protein is CASSLSRGRFGELFF. The rearrangement joins TRBV7-2 to TRBJ1-4; TRBD1 matches at 8 bases. Germline V gene sequence: CDR1 SGHTA, CDR2 FQGNSA. This CDR3 has 15 amino acids. The junction had 11 bases not matched to a gene; V was cut back by 2 bases and J by 12 bases.

This clone was observed once. The chain carries TRBV13 and TRBJ2-7, with 8 bases matching TRBD1. Looked up from germline, CDR1 is PRHDT and CDR2 is FYEKMQ (reference sequence). V lost 5 bases and J lost 5; bases outside the gene matches: 11. There are 15 residues in the CDR3. In DNA form, the CDR3 reads TGTGCCAGCAGCCAACGGACAGGGATGAGGGACGAGCAGTACTTC. This translates into CASSQRTGMRDEQYF. The full variable domain, rest sourced from reference TRBV13 and TRBJ2-7, is AAGVIQSPRHLIKEKRETATLKCYPIPRHDTVYWYQQGPGQDPQFLISFYEKMQSDKGSIPDRFSAQQFSDYHSELNMSSLELGDSALYFCASSQRTGMRDEQYFGPGTRLTVT.

This chain uses TRBV28 with TRBJ2-7, with D possibly matching TRBD1 (6 bases). This CDR3 comprises 14 residues. CDR1 MDHEN and CDR2 SYDVKM come from the germline V gene. V shed 6 bases and J shed 2 bases, with 14 bases lying between them. CDR3 in DNA: TGTGCCAGCAGCCTGGGCAGGGGCCCCTACGAGCAGTACTTC. Amino acids: CASSLGRGPYEQYF.

The chain uses TRBV5-6 and TRBJ2-2; TRBD1 aligns across 9 bases. Losses at the gene ends were 4 bases for V and 5 bases for J; bases not matched to a gene: 3. Germline V CDR1 and CDR2: SGHDT, YYEEEE. This CDR3 is 14 amino acids long. The CDR3 is CASSATGGTGELFF. The DNA for the CDR3 is TGTGCCAGCAGCGCGACAGGGGGGACCGGGGAGCTGTTTTTT.

J is TRBJ2-1 and V is TRBV12-5; a possible D gene is TRBD2 (5 bases). This CDR3 has 19 residues. Deletions cut 1 base from V and 2 bases from J, with 21 bases between. Germline assignment: CDR1 LGHNT and CDR2 FRNRAP. CDR3 DNA sequence: TGTGCTAGTGGTTTGGCCTCCCGCGGACTGCATCCCACCTACAATGAGCAGTTCTTC. This translates into CASGLASRGLHPTYNEQFF.

The table lists this clone with a few counts. The chain links TRBV28 to TRBJ2-1; 8 bases fit TRBD2. The CDR3 consists of 16 residues. With 4 bases clipped from V and 9 bases from J, the junction kept 14 bases outside the gene matches. Germline-derived CDR1 and CDR2 are MDHEN and SYDVKM. CDR3 protein: CASSSAPGLVPTEQFF. For the CDR3, the DNA is TGTGCCAGCAGTTCAGCACCGGGACTAGTACCTACTGAGCAGTTCTTC. Combining the CDR3 with reference TRBV28 and TRBJ2-1 gives the whole variable domain DVKVTQSSRYLVKRTGEKVFLECVQDMDHENMFWYRQDPGLGLRLIYFSYDVKMKEKGDIPEGYSVSREKKERFSLILESASTNQTSMYLCASSSAPGLVPTEQFFGPGTRLTVL.

This clone was seen a few times. The genes are TRBV7-2 and TRBJ2-5, with 9 nucleotides matching TRBD2. V lost 5 bases and J lost 5; bases outside the gene matches: 12. CDR1 and CDR2 from the germline V gene are SGHTA and FQGNSA. This CDR3 is built from 16 residues. This chain's CDR3 is CASSPPSSGGRETQYF. In nucleotides, the CDR3 is TGTGCCAGCAGCCCGCCTTCGAGCGGGGGGAGGGAGACCCAGTACTTC.